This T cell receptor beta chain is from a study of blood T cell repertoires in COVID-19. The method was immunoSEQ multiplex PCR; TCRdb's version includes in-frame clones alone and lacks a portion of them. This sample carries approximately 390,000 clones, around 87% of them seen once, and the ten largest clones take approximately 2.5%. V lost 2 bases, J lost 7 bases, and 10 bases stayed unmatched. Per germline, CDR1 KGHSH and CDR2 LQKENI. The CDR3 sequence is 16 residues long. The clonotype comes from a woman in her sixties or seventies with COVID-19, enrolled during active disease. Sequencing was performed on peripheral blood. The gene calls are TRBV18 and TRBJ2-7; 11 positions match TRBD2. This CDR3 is CASSPERGLAVREQYF. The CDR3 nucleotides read TGTGCCAGCTCACCAGAGAGGGGACTAGCGGTTAGGGAGCAGTACTTC.